Below are 15 T cell receptor beta chains sequenced from a single sample in a study of cytotoxic CD8 clonotypes in ibrutinib-treated CLL. The repertoire was sequenced with immunoSEQ multiplex PCR; TCRdb's copy has only in-frame clones and lacks some. The repertoire holds 12,000 to 15,000 clones, with 52% as singletons. The source material was PBMCs, sampled at a roughly 25-month disease-progression time point, from a patient treated with ibrutinib. Receptor source: a human donor with chronic lymphocytic leukemia.

This clone has a handful of counts. The gene calls are TRBV6-1 and TRBJ1-3; no definite D call. Trimming pared 2 bases from V and 2 bases from J, leaving 7 bases between. The CDR3 consists of 14 residues. Germline lookup yields CDR1 MNHNS and CDR2 SASEGT. CDR3 loop: CASSEPGTGNTIYF. In nucleotides, the CDR3 is TGTGCCAGCAGTGAACCAGGTACTGGAAACACCATATATTTT.

The chain joins TRBV5-1 to TRBJ2-7; 7 bases align to TRBD1. The CDR3 has 14 residues. J lost 1 base, V lost 6 bases, and 7 bases had no gene match. The germline gives CDR1 SGHRS, CDR2 YFSETQ. The CDR3 is CASKGATLSYEQYF. The CDR3 nucleotides are TGCGCCAGCAAGGGGGCCACACTATCCTACGAGCAGTACTTC.

This chain links TRBV5-6 with TRBJ1-3; D remains ambiguous. CDR1 is SGHDT and CDR2 is YYEEEE in the germline V gene. V was pared by 2 bases and J by 0 bases, with 3 bases between. The CDR3 spans 13 residues. CDR3: CASSFDSGNTIYF. The CDR3 DNA reads TGTGCCAGCAGCTTTGACTCTGGAAACACCATATATTTT. The complete variable domain, with remaining parts taken from reference TRBV5-6 and TRBJ1-3, reads DAGVTQSPTHLIKTRGQQVTLRCSPKSGHDTVSWYQQALGQGPQFIFQYYEEEERQRGNFPDRFSGHQFPNYSSELNVNALLLGDSALYLCASSFDSGNTIYFGEGSWLTVV.

The V and J genes are TRBV4-2 and TRBJ2-3; 13 bases line up with TRBD2. The V and J ends lost 0 bases and 6 bases, in that order; junction bases with no gene match: 9. There are 18 residues in the CDR3. Germline assignment: CDR1 LGHNA and CDR2 YNFKEQ. The CDR3 loop reads CASSQDPTSGGARDTQYF. The DNA of the CDR3 is TGTGCCAGCAGCCAAGACCCCACTAGCGGGGGGGCCAGGGATACGCAGTATTTT.

The J gene is TRBJ2-7, the V gene TRBV5-5; 9 positions agree with TRBD2. Germline V gene data show CDR1 as SGHKS and CDR2 as YYEKEE (reference sequence). The CDR3 runs 18 residues. Unmatched junction bases numbered 15, after V lost 0 bases and J lost 5 bases. CDR3 DNA: TGTGCCAGCAGCTTGGGCCTAGCGGGGACCCGCCGAGGGGACGAGCAGTACTTC. Translated: CASSLGLAGTRRGDEQYF.

V and J are TRBV18 and TRBJ1-5, with 10 bases aligning to TRBD1. Trimming took 3 bases from V and 6 from J; bases not matched to a gene: 8. CDR3 length equals 16 residues. The germline CDR1 and CDR2 sequences are KGHSH and LQKENI. The CDR3 sequence is CASSPFQTGGTQPQHF. CDR3 nucleotides: TGTGCCAGCTCACCTTTTCAGACAGGGGGCACTCAGCCCCAGCATTTT.

In this sample, this clone turned up a few times. J is TRBJ1-4 and V is TRBV11-2, with 7 bases aligning to TRBD1. Trimming took 6 bases from V and 1 from J; bases not matched to a gene: 8. The CDR3 length is 16 residues. Germline CDR1 reads SGHAT; CDR2 reads FQNNGV. Written as DNA, the CDR3 is TGTGCCAGCAGTCAAACAGGGGTGCAAACTAATGAAAAACTGTTTTTT. It specifies CASSQTGVQTNEKLFF.

Concerning this clone itself: A read error is the likely source, as a far larger clone sits one nucleotide away. This chain uses TRBV5-1 with TRBJ1-2; 8 bases line up with TRBD1. J gave up 3 bases and V 0 bases, and 4 bases lay outside the gene matches. CDR3 length: 15 amino acids. Germline loops: CDR1 SGHRS, CDR2 YFSETQ. CDR3 nucleotide sequence: TGCGCCAGCAGCTTGGATCGGGACAGGTACTATGGCTACACCTTC. Translating gives CASSLDRDRYYGYTF. The whole variable domain, filled in from reference TRBV5-1 and TRBJ1-2, reads KAGVTQTPRYLIKTRGQQVTLSCSPISGHRSVSWYQQTPGQGLQFLFEYFSETQRNKGNFPGRFSGRQFSNSRSEMNVSTLELGDSALYLCASSLDRDRYYGYTFGSGTRLTVV.

The chain recombines TRBV4-1 with TRBJ1-5; D might be TRBD1 (6 bases). Per germline, CDR1 MGHRA and CDR2 YSYEKL. The CDR3 consists of 16 residues. The germline V and J ends were trimmed by 0 bases and 4 bases, with 13 bases remaining between them. The CDR3 DNA follows: TGCGCCAGCAGCCAAGATTTCGGGACACCGAATCAGCCCCAGCATTTT. Amino acids: CASSQDFGTPNQPQHF.

This clone was picked up many times. Other DNA variants within this sample encode the same CDR3. V gene TRBV27 combines with J gene TRBJ2-3, with 14 bases that match TRBD2. The V gene's germline CDR1 is MNHEY and CDR2 SMNVEV (reference sequence). The V segment lost 5 bases and the J segment 6 bases; nucleotides outside the gene matches: 4. The CDR3 loop spans 15 amino acids. The CDR3 spells CASSLGTSGGDTQYF. Written as DNA, the CDR3 is TGTGCCAGCAGTCTAGGGACTAGCGGGGGTGATACGCAGTATTTT.

The chain carries TRBV5-4 and TRBJ2-2, with 12 bases fitting TRBD2. The germline V gene has CDR1 SGHNT and CDR2 YYREEE (reference sequence). V gave up 0 bases and J gave up 6 bases; unmatched junction bases: 0. The CDR3 runs to 15 residues. The CDR3 loop reads CASSLASGGAGELFF. CDR3 in DNA: TGTGCCAGCAGCTTGGCTAGCGGGGGGGCCGGGGAGCTGTTTTTT. Full variable domain (missing parts from reference TRBV5-4 and TRBJ2-2): ETGVTQSPTHLIKTRGQQVTLRCSSQSGHNTVSWYQQALGQGPQFIFQYYREEENGRGNFPPRFSGLQFPNYSSELNVNALELDDSALYLCASSLASGGAGELFFGEGSRLTVL.

The gene calls are TRBV6-1 and TRBJ2-7, with D hard to call. The germline V gene encodes CDR1 MNHNS and CDR2 SASEGT. V dropped 5 bases and J dropped 4 bases, with 9 bases sitting between them. The CDR3 is made up of 12 amino acids. The CDR3 sequence: CASSIDGYEQYF. The CDR3 DNA is TGTGCCAGCAGTATTGACGGTTACGAGCAGTACTTC.

V and J are TRBV5-6 and TRBJ1-2; D call uncertain. Trimming left V 0 bases short and J 5 bases short, with 2 bases between. This CDR3 is 11 amino acids long. CDR1 SGHDT and CDR2 YYEEEE come from the germline V gene. CDR3 DNA sequence: TGTGCCAGCAGCTTGGGATATGGCTACACCTTC. Translation gives CASSLGYGYTF. The full variable domain, its missing parts supplied by reference TRBV5-6 and TRBJ1-2, is DAGVTQSPTHLIKTRGQQVTLRCSPKSGHDTVSWYQQALGQGPQFIFQYYEEEERQRGNFPDRFSGHQFPNYSSELNVNALLLGDSALYLCASSLGYGYTFGSGTRLTVV.

The V and J genes are TRBV7-6 and TRBJ1-1; possible D gene TRBD1, 5 bases. The CDR3 has 15 residues. V was clipped by 1 base and J by 0 bases, with 9 bases between them. In germline, CDR1 is SGHVS, CDR2 FNYEAQ. CDR3: CASSLEGLMNTEAFF. In DNA, the CDR3 is TGTGCCAGCAGCTTAGAGGGACTGATGAACACTGAAGCTTTCTTT.

In its sample, this clone was seen a few times. The chain links TRBV5-4 to TRBJ2-7; possibly TRBD1 for D (6 bases). Germline-derived CDR1 and CDR2 are SGHNT and YYREEE (reference sequence). This CDR3 has 14 amino acids. V lost 3 bases to trimming and J lost 2 bases, with 12 bases between them. The CDR3 DNA sequence: TGTGCCAGCAGCTCGGACAGAGATACCTACGAGCAGTACTTC. It encodes CASSSDRDTYEQYF.